This T cell receptor (beta chain) was observed in a study of control samples from healthy donors and cancer patients (TCRdb year 2020). Remarks on this clone: This clone's antigen is unknown. No quality values exist for individual bases; no much larger clone is one base distant.

The method behind the library was the immunoSEQ multiplex PCR assay. The source is immuneACCESS, and TCRdb retained only in-frame sequences with V and J called. Part of the clones is not carried over; for the studies checked, unresolved V genes explain less than half of this, and the remainder is unexplained. Present in this sample are 55,000 to 90,000 clones, nearly 85% of which were seen just once. The ten largest clones add up to roughly 28% of the sample. This receptor was obtained from a man aged 45-60 years in good health. The sequenced material came from blood.

The CDR3 amino acid sequence is: CSVASTSTDTQYF. The nucleotides read TGCAGCGTTGCTAGCACTAGCACAGATACGCAGTATTTT. The rearrangement joined TRBV29-1 to TRBJ2-3; TRBD2 is a possible D gene, resting on 5 matching bases. CDR1 SQVTM and CDR2 ANQGSEA were looked up in the germline V gene. The CDR3 sequence holds 13 residues, the cysteine and phenylalanine included. The read is trimmed to its CDR3 DNA, 39 bases read in frame from base 1. The V and J ends are trimmed by 4 bases and 0 bases, leaving 8 bases between them.